The 13 T cell receptor beta chains below come from one sample, sequenced in a study of blood T cell repertoires in COVID-19. The protocol was immunoSEQ multiplex PCR, while the TCRdb copy is restricted to in-frame clones and leaves out a portion. The data hold 250,000 to 350,000 clones, with about 80% observed a single time. The sequencing input was peripheral blood. Source of these receptors: a person aged 70 to 85 with COVID-19, enrolled during active disease.

This chain uses TRBV7-9 with TRBJ2-1; 10 bases are a match to TRBD2. Germline V gives CDR1 SEHNR, CDR2 FQNEAQ (reference sequence). After removal of 8 bases from V and 3 bases from J, the junction contained 1 base not matched to a gene. The CDR3 loop spans 13 amino acids. CDR3 bases: TGTGCCAGCGGGACTAGCGTCTACAATGAGCAGTTCTTC. Protein product: CASGTSVYNEQFF.

The genes are TRBV3-1 (or the pseudogene TRBV3-2) and TRBJ2-4; TRBD2 matches 13 bases. The CDR3 has 18 residues. Germline V CDR1 and CDR2: LGHDT, YNNKEL (reference sequence). V dropped 4 bases and J dropped 6; count of bases not matched to a gene: 12. This CDR3 is CASSPTSGGAGSVNIQYF. In nucleotides, the CDR3 is TGTGCCAGCAGCCCAACTAGCGGGGGGGCCGGGTCGGTAAACATTCAGTACTTC.

V usage is TRBV5-4 and J usage is TRBJ1-5; 7 bases fit TRBD1. V lost 4 bases to trimming and J lost 0 bases; unmatched junction nucleotides: 4. Germline V gene lookup returns CDR1 SGHNT and CDR2 YYREEE (reference sequence). CDR3 length equals 15 residues. In nucleotides, the CDR3 is TGTGCCAGCAGCCCCGGGACAGATAGCAATCAGCCCCAGCATTTT. It yields the protein CASSPGTDSNQPQHF.

V and J are TRBV14 and TRBJ2-7; 14 bases agree with TRBD2. The CDR3 spans 17 residues. V lost 4 bases and J lost 3; bases outside the gene matches: 8. CDR1 and CDR2 (germline): SGHDN, FVKESK. This chain's CDR3 is CASSRAWTSGRFYEQYF. In DNA, the CDR3 is TGTGCCAGCAGCCGGGCGTGGACTAGCGGGAGGTTCTACGAGCAGTACTTC.

The rearrangement joins TRBV12-3 or TRBV12-4 to TRBJ1-5; no clear D gene. Trimming took 5 bases from V and 6 from J, leaving 11 bases between them. The CDR3 has 13 residues. This CDR3 reads CASSPLAGQPQHF. CDR3 DNA: TGTGCCAGCAGTCCCCTGGCGGGTCAGCCCCAGCATTTT.

CDR3 amino acids: CASSLFLVGQGVSGELFF. CDR3 nucleotides: TGTGCCAGCAGCTTATTTCTCGTGGGACAGGGGGTTTCCGGGGAGCTGTTTTTT. The chain links TRBV7-2 to TRBJ2-2; 11 nucleotides line up with TRBD1. CDR1 and CDR2 (germline): SGHTA, FQGNSA. V dropped 2 bases and J dropped 6; count of bases not matched to a gene: 11. The CDR3 is 18 amino acids.

This sequence joins TRBV7-8 and TRBJ2-2; a weak D match, TRBD2 (5 bases). Trimming shortened V by 2 bases and J by 4 bases, and 5 bases separated the two germline ends. Looked up from germline, CDR1 is SGHVS and CDR2 is FQNEAQ. The CDR3 consists of 13 residues. CDR3: CASSLSGTGELFF. The CDR3 region has the DNA TGTGCCAGCAGCTTAAGCGGCACCGGGGAGCTGTTTTTT.

The chain employs TRBV4-3 and TRBJ2-5; D not certain. There are 14 residues in the CDR3. Trimming pared 1 base from V and 5 bases from J, leaving 11 bases between. Germline V CDR1 and CDR2: LGHNA, YSLEER. The CDR3 loop is CASSQGVTTETQYF. The DNA for the CDR3 is TGCGCCAGCAGCCAAGGGGTCACTACGGAGACCCAGTACTTC.

The chain couples TRBV19 to TRBJ1-5; no clear D gene. CDR1 and CDR2 (germline): LNHDA, SQIVND (reference sequence). This CDR3 region has 12 residues. The V end was cut by 7 bases, the J end by 1 base, with 5 bases between. This CDR3 is CASTLSNQPQHF. CDR3 in DNA: TGTGCCAGTACCCTCAGCAATCAGCCCCAGCATTTT.

The chain links TRBV6-5 to TRBJ1-2, with a tentative D call TRBD1 (6 bases). This CDR3 has 14 residues. CDR1 is MNHEY, CDR2 SVGAGI, per germline. Trimming left V 0 bases short and J 8 bases short, with 13 bases between. CDR3 nucleotides: TGTGCCAGCAGTTACTCGGGGGGGGCGCGAGGCTACACCTTC. It specifies CASSYSGGARGYTF.

The V call is TRBV11-2, the J call TRBJ1-6, with 8 bases matching TRBD1. The CDR3 consists of 14 residues. CDR1 and CDR2 (germline): SGHAT, FQNNGV. For the CDR3, the DNA is TGTGCAACCCCGGGCCAGGGGGCTGGATCACCCCTCCACTTT. Residues: CATPGQGAGSPLHF.

V usage is TRBV4-3 and J usage is TRBJ2-3, with TRBD2 matching 8 bases. The germline V gene has CDR1 LGHNA and CDR2 YSLEER. The CDR3 extends over 17 amino acids. V lost 0 bases and J lost 6; bases outside the gene matches: 11. The CDR3 region is CASSQDGRVGNGDTQYF. The CDR3 coding sequence is TGCGCCAGCAGCCAAGACGGGAGGGTGGGGAACGGCGATACGCAGTATTTT.

This clone was seen more than once but under ten times. This rearrangement joins TRBV27 to TRBJ1-1; D possibly corresponds to TRBD1 (5 bases). Germline CDR1 and CDR2: MNHEY and SMNVEV (reference sequence). The CDR3 has 15 amino acids. Trimming removed 4 bases from V and 2 bases from J, with 14 bases in between. The CDR3 sequence is CASSSTRGINTEAFF. The DNA of the CDR3 is TGTGCCAGCAGTTCGACTCGGGGGATCAACACTGAAGCTTTCTTT.